The 20 T cell receptor beta chains reported below all come from one sample, sequenced in a study of CDR3 diversity in severe acne. MiXCR was run by TCRdb on the PCR reads, yielding one entry per CDR3 protein. The table includes about 76,000 distinct CDR3 sequences, around 53% detected once. Sequenced material: blood. These receptors originate from a male donor in good health, without acne.

In this sample, this clonotype turned up many times. This chain joins TRBV19 and TRBJ2-7; no clear D. Trimming took off 5 bases at V and 0 bases at J, with 14 bases between the two ends. There are 15 residues in the CDR3. Looked up from germline, CDR1 is LNHDA and CDR2 is SQIVND (reference sequence). This CDR3 reads CASSRSGRSSYEQYF. CDR3 DNA sequence: TGTGCCAGTAGTCGATCGGGCAGGAGCTCCTACGAGCAGTACTTC.

This clonotype was recorded at least ten times. This chain joins TRBV10-1 and TRBJ2-2; the match to TRBD1 covers 7 bases. CDR1 is WNHNN, CDR2 SYGVQD, per germline (reference sequence). The V gene end was trimmed by 10 bases and the J gene end by 4 bases; junction bases not matched to a gene: 15. There are 16 residues in the CDR3. The CDR3 bases are TGCGCCACCTCCTCCTCTCTCAGGGGGTTCACCGGGGAGCTGTTTTTT. Translated: CATSSSLRGFTGELFF.

The J gene is TRBJ2-7, the V gene TRBV5-4, with TRBD1 matching over 8 bases. The length of the CDR3 is 13 residues. J was trimmed by 6 bases and V by 2 bases; bases with no gene match: 4. CDR1 is SGHNT and CDR2 is YYREEE in the germline V gene (reference sequence). CDR3 nucleotide sequence: TGTGCCAGCAGCTTAGGACAGGGAGCCGAGCAGTACTTC. Translation: CASSLGQGAEQYF.

There are many counts of this clonotype. This chain joins TRBV12-5 and TRBJ1-2; D might be TRBD1 (5 bases). The ends were cut back, 11 bases at V and 0 bases at J, with 19 bases in the middle. Looked up from germline, CDR1 is LGHNT and CDR2 is FRNRAP. The CDR3 has 15 residues. CDR3 sequence reads: CAGWGVSPANYGYTF. In nucleotides, the CDR3 is TGTGCTGGCTGGGGGGTGAGCCCAGCTAACTATGGCTACACCTTC.

This chain uses TRBV6-1 with TRBJ1-2; no definite D call. CDR3 length: 12 residues. CDR1 is MNHNS and CDR2 is SASEGT in the germline V gene. V was trimmed by 4 bases and J by 6 bases, leaving 9 bases between them. The CDR3 protein is CASSGKSHGYTF. CDR3 in DNA: TGTGCCAGCAGTGGGAAGTCCCATGGCTACACCTTC.

This rearrangement joins TRBV7-8 to TRBJ1-3, with no clear D. CDR1 and CDR2 (germline): SGHVS, FQNEAQ. The CDR3 sequence is 17 residues long. V lost 5 bases and J 4 bases, leaving 21 bases between the germline ends. CDR3 DNA: TGTGCCAGCAGCCGGGCAGGTAACCCCGCGCCAGGAAACACCATATATTTT. Its translation: CASSRAGNPAPGNTIYF.

The CDR3 bases are TGTGCCAGCAGTGAGCCCTCGGGCACTGAAGCTTTCTTT. Amino acid sequence: CASSEPSGTEAFF. The chain has TRBV2 and TRBJ1-1, with no clear D. From germline, CDR1 is SNHLY and CDR2 FYNNEI. The CDR3 has 13 residues. V was trimmed by 3 bases and J by 4 bases, leaving 9 bases between them.

This chain joins TRBV20-1 and TRBJ2-7; 13 positions match TRBD2. The CDR3 covers 15 residues. The germline CDR1 and CDR2 sequences are DFQATT and SNEGSKA (reference sequence). Trimming cost V 3 bases and J 7 bases; bases outside gene matches: 9. CDR3 loop: CSARGTSGDPLEQYF. The CDR3 DNA sequence: TGCAGTGCTAGGGGGACTAGCGGGGATCCTTTGGAGCAGTACTTC.

As to this clonotype: Given a much more abundant clone one base away, this may be a read error. CDR3 region: CASNQGVDQSQHF. The CDR3 nucleotides are TGCGCCAGCAACCAGGGCGTAGATCAGTCCCAGCATTTT. The chain employs TRBV10-2 and TRBJ1-5; perhaps TRBD1 as D (5 bases). This CDR3 is built from 13 residues. Per germline, CDR1 WSHSY and CDR2 SAAADI.

Turning to this clonotype: One base away lies a much larger clone, so this may be a sequencing read error. Here the CDR3 omits its conserved ending phenylalanine or tryptophan, so a read error is the likely source. The chain recombines TRBV6-6 with TRBJ1-2; TRBD1 is a possible D gene (5 bases). The CDR3 runs 15 residues. V was clipped by 6 bases and J by 8 bases, with 22 bases between them. Germline CDR1 is MNHNY and CDR2 is SVGAGI (reference sequence). In nucleotides, the CDR3 is TGTGCCAGCAGCCAGGCCCTGCTTAATACAGGAGGCTACACCCTC. Encoded protein: CASSQALLNTGGYTL.

The sample holds one count of this clonotype. A clone one base away is much larger, so this may be a read error. This rearrangement joins TRBV7-9 to TRBJ1-1; D is undetermined. The CDR3 has 12 amino acids. Germline V gene sequence: CDR1 SEHNR, CDR2 FQNEAQ (reference sequence). CDR3 residues: CASSLEHTGAFF. CDR3 sequence (DNA): TGTGCCAGCAGCTTAGAGCACACTGGAGCTTTCTTT.

This clonotype was seen at least ten times. V usage is TRBV24-1 and J usage is TRBJ1-1, with D tentatively TRBD1 (5 bases). Trimming removed 9 bases at V and 1 base at J, with 17 bases between. Germline V gene sequence: CDR1 KGHDR, CDR2 SFDVKD. The CDR3 consists of 15 residues. The CDR3 loop reads CATGGGRERNTEAFF. In DNA, the CDR3 is TGTGCCACCGGGGGGGGACGGGAGAGGAACACTGAAGCTTTCTTT.

This clonotype has a count of ten or more. The CDR3 region has the DNA TGTGCCATCAGTGCGGGGGTCTCCTACGAGCAGTACTTC. Its protein is CAISAGVSYEQYF. This sequence joins TRBV10-3 and TRBJ2-7, with a weak D call TRBD2 (6 bases). Trimming took off 4 bases at V and 0 bases at J, with 7 bases between the two ends. Germline lookup yields CDR1 ENHRY and CDR2 SYGVKD. The CDR3 totals 13 residues.

This clonotype was detected only once. A read error may account for a junction end that differs from germline. The rearrangement links TRBV7-9 to TRBJ1-1; TRBD1 agrees at 7 bases. This CDR3 is 14 amino acids long. Germline V gene lookup returns CDR1 SEHNR and CDR2 FQNEAQ (reference sequence). The CDR3 region has the DNA TGTGCCAGCAGCTTAGTAGTAGGCCCCGGACAGGCTCTCTTT. This translates into CASSLVVGPGQALF.

This clonotype was counted between two and nine times. This chain connects TRBV4-1 to TRBJ2-7, with D tentatively TRBD1 (5 bases). V shed 2 bases and J shed 3 bases, with 11 bases lying between them. CDR3 length: 14 residues. CDR1 and CDR2 (germline): MGHRA, YSYEKL. In nucleotides, the CDR3 is TGCGCCAGCAGCCAATTGACAGAGAACTACGAGCAGTACTTC. Protein: CASSQLTENYEQYF.

This clonotype was detected many times. This chain connects TRBV12-3 or TRBV12-4 to TRBJ2-1; 8 bases align to TRBD2. CDR3 length: 15 residues. Trimming at V came to 9 bases and at J to 12 bases, leaving 19 bases not matched to a gene. The CDR3 DNA reads as TGTGCCAGTACACAAAGGGGAGGTACCGGGACTAGGCAGTTCTTC. Its protein is CASTQRGGTGTRQFF.

As to this clonotype: No conserved phenylalanine or tryptophan ends this CDR3, so it is likely a read error. The limits of the CDR3 on the DNA are not certain, so only TCRdb's listed CDR3 is given. The chain couples TRBV11-2 to TRBJ2-5; TRBD2, the table's D call, lacks a check against the DNA. The CDR3 region is 15 residues in length, termini included. Germline V lookup: CDR1 SGHAT, CDR2 FQNNGV. CDR3 sequence reads: CASSLAGLGGYTFGS.

The sample holds many counts of this clonotype. This CDR3 is CATSRTDRSLQHF. Here the CDR3 DNA reads TGTGCCACCAGCAGAACCGACAGGTCACTTCAGCATTTT. The rearrangement links TRBV15 to TRBJ1-5; the D gene is possibly TRBD1 (6 bases). The germline V gene has CDR1 LNHNV and CDR2 YYDKDF (reference sequence). CDR3 length: 13 amino acids. Trimming cost V 2 bases and J 13 bases, with 15 bases left between them.

This clonotype was seen repeatedly, ten times or more. This chain connects TRBV20-1 to TRBJ2-1, with no clear D. The CDR3 sequence is 14 residues long. Trimming took off 3 bases at V and 9 bases at J, with 18 bases between the two ends. Germline loops: CDR1 DFQATT, CDR2 SNEGSKA (reference sequence). In DNA, the CDR3 is TGCAGTGCTAGCGTTAGCACCCCGGACGGTGAGCAGTTCTTC. Amino acids: CSASVSTPDGEQFF.

V gene TRBV24-1 combines with J gene TRBJ2-7, with D possibly TRBD2 on 6 matching bases. This CDR3 is built from 13 residues. Trimming pared 7 bases from V and 3 bases from J, leaving 12 bases between. Germline V gives CDR1 KGHDR, CDR2 SFDVKD. DNA for the CDR3: TGTGCCACCAGAACTAGCCGAAACTACGAGCAGTACTTC. This gives the protein CATRTSRNYEQYF.